This T cell receptor (beta chain) was sequenced for a study of T cells in Graves' hyperthyroidism and ophthalmopathy. This clonotype was detected a few times. TCR beta CDR3 region amplification was performed from RNA transcripts. TCR CDR3 regions were first amplified by RT-PCR with HTBI primers. Via MiXCR, TCRdb re-called the multiplex PCR reads, giving one row per CDR3 protein. In the table there are some 490,000 distinct CDR3 sequences, under 25% of which are singletons. Clinical symptoms, serum thyroxine, TRAb, thyroid ultrasound and orbital computed tomography informed diagnoses. Sample: blood. The sequence was collected from a woman between 65 and 79 years old with Graves' ophthalmopathy.

The CDR3 is CASNPTGGSSYNEQFF. DNA for the CDR3: TGTGCCAGCAACCCCACTGGGGGGAGCTCCTACAATGAGCAGTTCTTC. This chain joins TRBV6-1 and TRBJ2-1; weak D call: TRBD2 (6 bases). Trimming pared 7 bases from V and 0 bases from J, leaving 16 bases between. This CDR3 has 16 residues. The V gene's germline CDR1 is MNHNS and CDR2 SASEGT.